The source of this T cell receptor beta chain is a study of blood T cell repertoires in COVID-19. The overall study: Acute-phase and convalescent COVID-19 samples originated in the United States, Italy and Spain. PBMCs, B-cell-depleted T cells, or T cells provided the cDNA or gDNA that made up the material.

In the original workflow: Nucleated cell number was recorded as an estimate derived from reference gene primer amplification. Method: immunoSEQ multiplex PCR; TCRdb's copy keeps in-frame clones and lacks some. For V, J and clone size, that table is used; D and trimming come from the DNA. The table has around 130,000 clones, 80% to 90% seen once. Trimming left V 5 bases short and J 2 bases short, with 13 bases between. The CDR3 consists of 14 residues. Germline assignment: CDR1 MNHEY and CDR2 SVGAGI. Material for sequencing was peripheral blood. The clonotype originates from a man between 65 and 80 years old with active or convalescent COVID-19. The gene calls are TRBV6-5 and TRBJ2-7; D is ambiguous. CDR3 sequence reads: CASSPSTPPYEQYF. The CDR3 DNA reads as TGTGCCAGCAGTCCCTCGACACCCCCCTACGAGCAGTACTTC.